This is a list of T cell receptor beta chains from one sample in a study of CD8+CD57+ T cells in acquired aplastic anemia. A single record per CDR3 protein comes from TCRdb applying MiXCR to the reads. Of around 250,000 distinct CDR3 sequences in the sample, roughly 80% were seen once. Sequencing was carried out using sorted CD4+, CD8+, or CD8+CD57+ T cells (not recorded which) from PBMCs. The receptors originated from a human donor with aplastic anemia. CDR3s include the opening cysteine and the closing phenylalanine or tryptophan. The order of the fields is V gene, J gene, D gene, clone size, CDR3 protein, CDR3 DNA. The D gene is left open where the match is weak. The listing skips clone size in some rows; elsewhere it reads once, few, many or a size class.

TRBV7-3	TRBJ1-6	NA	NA	CASSRQASYNSPLHF	TGTGCCAGCTCAAGACAGGCCTCCTATAATTCACCCCTCCACTTT
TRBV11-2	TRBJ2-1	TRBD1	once	CASSEGDRDEQFF	TGTGCCAGCAGCGAAGGCGACAGGGATGAGCAGTTCTTC
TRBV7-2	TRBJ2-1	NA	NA	CASSLQGGPDSDEQFF	TGTGCCAGCAGCTTACAGGGAGGCCCGGATAGCGATGAGCAGTTCTTC
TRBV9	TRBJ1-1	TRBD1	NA	CASSVGGTGVNTAFF	TGTGCCAGCAGCGTAGGGGGGACAGGGGTGAACACTGCTTTCTTT
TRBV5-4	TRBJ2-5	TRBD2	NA	CAGRNSGETQYF	TGTGCCGGCCGCAATAGCGGGGAGACCCAGTACTTC
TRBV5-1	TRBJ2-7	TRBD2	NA	CASSPLSGGALGEQYF	TGCGCCAGCAGCCCACTATCGGGGGGGGCCTTGGGTGAGCAGTACTTC
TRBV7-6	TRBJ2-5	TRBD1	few	CAGQGAGTQYF	TGTGCCGGACAGGGGGCTGGGACCCAGTACTTC
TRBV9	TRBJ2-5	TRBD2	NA	CASSLELAGGRGTQYF	TGTGCCAGCAGCTTGGAACTAGCGGGGGGCAGGGGTACGCAGTACTTC
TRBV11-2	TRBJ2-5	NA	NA	CASSLVTAAKETQYF	TGTGCCAGCAGCTTAGTTACAGCCGCAAAAGAGACCCAGTACTTC
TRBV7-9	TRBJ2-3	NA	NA	CASSLVIGTQYF	TGTGCCAGCAGCTTAGTTATCGGTACGCAGTATTTT
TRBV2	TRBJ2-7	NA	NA	CATSDSQGGGYEQYF	TGTGCCACCAGTGATTCCCAGGGGGGAGGATACGAGCAGTACTTC
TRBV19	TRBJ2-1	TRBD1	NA	CASSIGTGWSYNEHF	TGTGCCAGTAGTATAGGGACAGGGTGGTCCTACAATGAGCACTTC
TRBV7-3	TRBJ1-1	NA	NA	CASCLDATGNTEAFF	TGTGCCAGCTGCTTAGATGCCACAGGCAACACTGAAGCTTTCTTT
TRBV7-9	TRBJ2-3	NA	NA	CASSLVPGPDTQDF	TGTGCCAGCAGCTTAGTGCCAGGTCCCGATACGCAGGATTTT
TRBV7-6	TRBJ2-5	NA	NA	CASSLTAAPYNETQYF	TGTGCCAGCAGCTTAACAGCGGCCCCCTACAATGAGACCCAGTACTTC
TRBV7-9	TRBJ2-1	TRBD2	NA	CAGREGGIPEQFF	TGTGCCGGACGGGAGGGGGGGATCCCCGAGCAGTTCTTC
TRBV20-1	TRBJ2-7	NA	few	CSARQAYEQYF	TGCAGTGCTAGACAGGCCTACGAGCAGTACTTC
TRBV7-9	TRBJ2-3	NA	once	CASSEAGSNETQYF	TGTGCCAGCAGCGAAGCCGGAAGCAACGAGACCCAGTATTTT
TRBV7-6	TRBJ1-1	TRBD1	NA	CASSLHRGQDTEAFF	TGTGCCAGCAGCCTCCACAGGGGGCAGGACACTGAAGCTTTCTTT
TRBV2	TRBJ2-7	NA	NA	CASSQARGGEQYF	TGTGCCAGCAGCCAGGCCCGGGGAGGTGAGCAGTACTTC
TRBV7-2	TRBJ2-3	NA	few	CASAEDTEAFFGQF	NA
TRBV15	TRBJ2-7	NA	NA	CATSRDSQGGKEYF	TGTGCCACCAGCAGAGATAGCCAGGGGGGGAAGGAGTACTTC
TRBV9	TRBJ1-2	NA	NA	CASGLAGNTHYGYTF	TGTGCCAGCGGCTTAGCAGGGAACACTCACTACGGCTACACCTTC
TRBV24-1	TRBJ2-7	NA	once	CATSDSGTSYDEQYF	TGTGCCACCAGTGATTCAGGTACTTCCTACGACGAGCAGTACTTC
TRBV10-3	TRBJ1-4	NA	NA	CAISGSSGEQVNEKLFF	TGTGCCATCAGTGGGTCTTCAGGAGAACAAGTTAATGAGAAACTGTTTTTT
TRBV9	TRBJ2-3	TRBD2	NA	CASRDGGYEQHVF	TGTGCCAGCAGGGACGGGGGGTACGAGCAGCACGTCTTT
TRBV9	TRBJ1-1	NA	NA	CASSTPSGDEQYSFF	TGTGCCAGCAGCACACCTAGTGGAGACGAGCAGTACTCTTTCTTT
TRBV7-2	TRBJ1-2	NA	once	CASSLAPPSGSSDF	TGTGCCAGCAGCTTGGCCCCTCCTAGCGGGAGCTCAGACTTC